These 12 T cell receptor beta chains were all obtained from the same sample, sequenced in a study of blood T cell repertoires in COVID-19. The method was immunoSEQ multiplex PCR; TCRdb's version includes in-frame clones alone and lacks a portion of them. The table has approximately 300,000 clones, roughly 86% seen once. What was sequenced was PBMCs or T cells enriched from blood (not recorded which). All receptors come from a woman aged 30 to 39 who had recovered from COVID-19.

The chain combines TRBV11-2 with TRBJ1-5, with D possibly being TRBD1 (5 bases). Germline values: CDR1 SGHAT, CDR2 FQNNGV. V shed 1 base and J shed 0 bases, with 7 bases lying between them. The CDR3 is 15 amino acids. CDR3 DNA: TGTGCCAGCAGCTTAGGACAGAGTAGCAATCAGCCCCAGCATTTT. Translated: CASSLGQSSNQPQHF.

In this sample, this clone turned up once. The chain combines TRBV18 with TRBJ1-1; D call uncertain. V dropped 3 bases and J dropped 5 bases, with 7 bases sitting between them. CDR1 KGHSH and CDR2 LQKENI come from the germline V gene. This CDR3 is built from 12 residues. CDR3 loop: CASSPEVTEAFF. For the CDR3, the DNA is TGTGCCAGCTCACCGGAGGTAACTGAAGCTTTCTTT. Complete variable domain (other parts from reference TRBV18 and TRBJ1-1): NAGVMQNPRHLVRRRGQEARLRCSPMKGHSHVYWYRQLPEEGLKFMVYLQKENIIDESGMPKERFSAEFPKEGPSILRIQQVVRGDSAAYFCASSPEVTEAFFGQGTRLTVV.

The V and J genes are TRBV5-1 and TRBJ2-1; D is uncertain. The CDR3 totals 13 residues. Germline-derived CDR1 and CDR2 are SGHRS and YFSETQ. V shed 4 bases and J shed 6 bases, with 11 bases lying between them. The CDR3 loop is CASSQSTGNEQFF. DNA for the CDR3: TGCGCCAGCAGCCAGTCAACGGGCAATGAGCAGTTCTTC.

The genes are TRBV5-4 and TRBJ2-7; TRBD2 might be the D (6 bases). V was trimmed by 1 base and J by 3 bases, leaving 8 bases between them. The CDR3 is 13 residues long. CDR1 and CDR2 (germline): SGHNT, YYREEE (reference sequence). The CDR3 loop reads CASSLSSGYEQYF. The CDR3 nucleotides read TGTGCCAGCAGCTTGAGTAGCGGCTACGAGCAGTACTTC.

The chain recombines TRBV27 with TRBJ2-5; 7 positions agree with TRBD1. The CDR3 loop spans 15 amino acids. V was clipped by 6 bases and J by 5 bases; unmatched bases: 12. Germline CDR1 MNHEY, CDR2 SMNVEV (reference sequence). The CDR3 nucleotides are TGTGCCAGCAGCTTACTTCGGGACAGTGAGGAGACCCAGTACTTC. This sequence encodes CASSLLRDSEETQYF.

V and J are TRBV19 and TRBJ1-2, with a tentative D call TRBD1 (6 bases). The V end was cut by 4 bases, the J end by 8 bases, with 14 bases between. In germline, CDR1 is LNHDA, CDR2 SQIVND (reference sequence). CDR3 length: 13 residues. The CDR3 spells CASSTPRGGGYTF. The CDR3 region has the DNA TGTGCCAGTAGTACTCCCAGGGGTGGGGGCTACACCTTC.

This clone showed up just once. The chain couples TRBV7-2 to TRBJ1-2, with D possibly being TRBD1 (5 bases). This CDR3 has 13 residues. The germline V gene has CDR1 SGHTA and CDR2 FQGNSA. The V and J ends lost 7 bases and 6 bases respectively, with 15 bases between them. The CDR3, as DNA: TGTGCCAGCAACCAGGGATCCGGCGATGGCTACACCTTC. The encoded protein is CASNQGSGDGYTF.

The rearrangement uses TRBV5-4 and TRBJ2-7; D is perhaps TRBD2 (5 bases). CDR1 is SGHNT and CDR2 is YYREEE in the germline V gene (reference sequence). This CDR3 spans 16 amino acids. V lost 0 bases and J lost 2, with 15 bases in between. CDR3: CASSLGVASRTYEQYF. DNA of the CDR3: TGTGCCAGCAGCTTGGGTGTAGCGTCTAGGACCTACGAGCAGTACTTC.

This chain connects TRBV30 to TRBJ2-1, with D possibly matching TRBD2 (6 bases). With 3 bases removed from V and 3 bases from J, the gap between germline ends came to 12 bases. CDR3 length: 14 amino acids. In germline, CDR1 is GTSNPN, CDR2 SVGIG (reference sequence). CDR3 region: CAWRRRGVYNEQFF. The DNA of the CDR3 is TGTGCCTGGAGGAGGAGGGGAGTCTACAATGAGCAGTTCTTC.

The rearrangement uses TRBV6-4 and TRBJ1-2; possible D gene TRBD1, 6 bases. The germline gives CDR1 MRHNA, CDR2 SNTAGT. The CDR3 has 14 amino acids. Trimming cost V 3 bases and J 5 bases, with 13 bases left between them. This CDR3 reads CASSESITGYGYTF. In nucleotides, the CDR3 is TGTGCCAGCAGTGAATCTATAACAGGGTATGGCTACACCTTC.

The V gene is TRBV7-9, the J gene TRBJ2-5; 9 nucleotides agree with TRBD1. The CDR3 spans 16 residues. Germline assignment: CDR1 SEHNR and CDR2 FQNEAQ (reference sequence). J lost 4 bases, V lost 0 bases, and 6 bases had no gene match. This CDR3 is CASSLAGTGLGETQYF. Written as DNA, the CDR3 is TGTGCCAGCAGCTTAGCGGGGACAGGGCTTGGAGAGACCCAGTACTTC.

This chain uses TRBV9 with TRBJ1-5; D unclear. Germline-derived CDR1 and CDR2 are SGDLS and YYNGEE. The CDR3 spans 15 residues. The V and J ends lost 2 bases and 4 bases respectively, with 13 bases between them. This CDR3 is CASSVGWSRNQPQHF. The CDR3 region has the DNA TGTGCCAGCAGCGTTGGTTGGAGTAGAAATCAGCCCCAGCATTTT.